Listed below are T cell receptor beta chains from one sample, sequenced in a study of radiation and T cells in renal cell carcinoma. Data came from immunoSEQ multiplex PCR; TCRdb stores just in-frame clones and leaves some out. The table lists 10,000 or so clones, around 50% of them singletons. The sample consisted of tumor tissue, taken from a patient whose treatment was nephrectomy without radiotherapy. The receptor set was obtained from a man aged 35 to 55 with renal cell carcinoma. Both conserved end residues are part of each CDR3. The order of the fields is clone size, CDR3 length, V gene, J gene, CDR3 protein. Expanded clones are given a class, and other clones once, few, many or no size at all.

clone_size: -
cdr3_length: 15
v_call: TRBV7-9
j_call: TRBJ2-1
cdr3_aa: CASSGHRDRADEQFF

clone_size: few
cdr3_length: 13
v_call: TRBV5-1
j_call: TRBJ1-2
cdr3_aa: CASNTESYYGYTF

clone_size: -
cdr3_length: 14
v_call: TRBV4-2
j_call: TRBJ1-5
cdr3_aa: CASSSGGSNQPQHF

clone_size: few
cdr3_length: 18
v_call: TRBV15
j_call: TRBJ2-1
cdr3_aa: CATSRGLAGGSTYNEQFF

clone_size: -
cdr3_length: 15
v_call: TRBV6-1
j_call: TRBJ1-5
cdr3_aa: CASSEAGGGNQPQHF

clone_size: few
cdr3_length: 13
v_call: TRBV30
j_call: TRBJ1-6
cdr3_aa: CAWSVGFNSPLHF

clone_size: -
cdr3_length: 15
v_call: TRBV27
j_call: TRBJ2-1
cdr3_aa: CASSHRLAQYNEQFF

clone_size: -
cdr3_length: 12
v_call: TRBV5-4
j_call: TRBJ1-2
cdr3_aa: CASSLGSYGYTF

clone_size: -
cdr3_length: 14
v_call: TRBV18
j_call: TRBJ1-1
cdr3_aa: CASSSTYRETEAFF

clone_size: few
cdr3_length: 13
v_call: TRBV29-1
j_call: TRBJ2-7
cdr3_aa: CSAKGGTSYEQYF

clone_size: -
cdr3_length: 14
v_call: TRBV10-3
j_call: TRBJ2-1
cdr3_aa: CASRGKGGLNEQFF

clone_size: -
cdr3_length: 13
v_call: TRBV27
j_call: TRBJ2-1
cdr3_aa: CASSLGDPTEQFF

clone_size: -
cdr3_length: 14
v_call: TRBV10-1
j_call: TRBJ2-2
cdr3_aa: CASSWRTNTGELFF

clone_size: -
cdr3_length: 17
v_call: TRBV7-6
j_call: TRBJ1-1
cdr3_aa: CASSLRSLGTGGSEAFF

clone_size: -
cdr3_length: 13
v_call: TRBV9
j_call: TRBJ1-1
cdr3_aa: CASSVVRGTEAFF

clone_size: medium-sized
cdr3_length: 15
v_call: TRBV28
j_call: TRBJ1-1
cdr3_aa: CASSLGQGYRTEAFF

clone_size: -
cdr3_length: 15
v_call: TRBV7-9
j_call: TRBJ2-7
cdr3_aa: CASSLLTGFSYEQYF

clone_size: few
cdr3_length: 14
v_call: TRBV7-9
j_call: TRBJ2-7
cdr3_aa: CASSLPGQGHEQYF

clone_size: -
cdr3_length: 15
v_call: TRBV9
j_call: TRBJ2-2
cdr3_aa: CASSVRADRTGELFF

clone_size: -
cdr3_length: 13
v_call: TRBV11-3
j_call: TRBJ2-3
cdr3_aa: CASSLVHTDTQYF

clone_size: -
cdr3_length: 14
v_call: TRBV6-1
j_call: TRBJ1-4
cdr3_aa: CASSEGQGFEKLFF

clone_size: -
cdr3_length: 14
v_call: TRBV5-1
j_call: TRBJ2-5
cdr3_aa: CASSLGVDGETQYF

clone_size: few
cdr3_length: 15
v_call: TRBV7-9
j_call: TRBJ2-7
cdr3_aa: CASSRRGQLGYEQYF

clone_size: once
cdr3_length: 14
v_call: TRBV10-3
j_call: TRBJ1-2
cdr3_aa: CAILRELTSYGYTF

clone_size: -
cdr3_length: 11
v_call: TRBV6-6
j_call: TRBJ1-4
cdr3_aa: CASSLAGKLFF

clone_size: few
cdr3_length: 13
v_call: TRBV6-5
j_call: TRBJ1-2
cdr3_aa: CASSYLGADGYTF

clone_size: -
cdr3_length: 15
v_call: TRBV7-2
j_call: TRBJ2-3
cdr3_aa: CASSLGAGVTDTQYF

clone_size: -
cdr3_length: 16
v_call: TRBV7-9
j_call: TRBJ2-5
cdr3_aa: CASSFSREGKRETQYF

clone_size: -
cdr3_length: 15
v_call: TRBV7-2
j_call: TRBJ2-7
cdr3_aa: CASSSWTESSYEQYF

clone_size: -
cdr3_length: 11
v_call: TRBV6-5
j_call: TRBJ2-2
cdr3_aa: CASGGPGELFF

clone_size: -
cdr3_length: 15
v_call: TRBV7-2
j_call: TRBJ1-4
cdr3_aa: CASSSGRRYNEKLFF

clone_size: -
cdr3_length: 12
v_call: TRBV2
j_call: TRBJ1-6
cdr3_aa: CASSWKNSPLHF

clone_size: -
cdr3_length: 17
v_call: TRBV7-2
j_call: TRBJ2-3
cdr3_aa: CASSLRAGRGYTDTQYF

clone_size: -
cdr3_length: 14
v_call: TRBV5-4
j_call: TRBJ2-1
cdr3_aa: CASSLSTGYNEQFF

clone_size: medium-sized
cdr3_length: 14
v_call: TRBV25-1
j_call: TRBJ2-7
cdr3_aa: CASSEYSASDEQYF

clone_size: once
cdr3_length: 18
v_call: TRBV7-7
j_call: TRBJ2-6
cdr3_aa: CASSSEVKCKSRANVLTF

clone_size: -
cdr3_length: 14
v_call: TRBV7-3
j_call: TRBJ2-2
cdr3_aa: CASSLGRGTGELFF